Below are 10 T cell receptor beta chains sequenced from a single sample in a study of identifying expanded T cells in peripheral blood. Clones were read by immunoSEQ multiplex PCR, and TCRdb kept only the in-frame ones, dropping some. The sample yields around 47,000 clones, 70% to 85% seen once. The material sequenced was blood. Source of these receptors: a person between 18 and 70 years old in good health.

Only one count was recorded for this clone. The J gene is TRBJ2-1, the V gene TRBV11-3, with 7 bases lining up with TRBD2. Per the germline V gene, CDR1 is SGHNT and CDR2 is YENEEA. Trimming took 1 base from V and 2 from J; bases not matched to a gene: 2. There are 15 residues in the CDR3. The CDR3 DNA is TGTGCCAGCAGCTTAGCTAGCGGACCCTACAATGAGCAGTTCTTC. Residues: CASSLASGPYNEQFF. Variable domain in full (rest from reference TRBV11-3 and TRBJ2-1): EAGVVQSPRYKIIEKKQPVAFWCNPISGHNTLYWYLQNLGQGPELLIRYENEEAVDDSQLPKDRFSAERLKGVDSTLKIQPAELGDSAVYLCASSLASGPYNEQFFGPGTRLTVL.

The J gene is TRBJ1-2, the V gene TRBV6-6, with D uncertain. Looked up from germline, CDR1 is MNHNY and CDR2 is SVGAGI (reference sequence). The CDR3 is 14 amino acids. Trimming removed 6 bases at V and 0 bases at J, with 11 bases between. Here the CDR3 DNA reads TGTGCCAGCAGATCATTGGGTTCTAACTATGGCTACACCTTC. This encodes CASRSLGSNYGYTF.

The CDR3 nucleotides read TGCAGCGTTAGACAGGGGGCCTACGAGCAGTACTTC. The encoded protein is CSVRQGAYEQYF. The chain links TRBV29-1 to TRBJ2-7, with 9 bases aligning to TRBD1. Germline V CDR1 and CDR2: SQVTM, ANQGSEA. With 5 bases clipped from V and 2 bases from J, the junction kept 1 base outside the gene matches. The CDR3 consists of 12 residues.

CDR3 region: CASSLKRGNTEAFF. The CDR3 DNA reads TGTGCCAGCAGCCTAAAGAGAGGGAACACTGAAGCTTTCTTT. The chain couples TRBV2 to TRBJ1-1; D not certain. Germline CDR1 and CDR2: SNHLY and FYNNEI. This CDR3 has 14 residues. The ends were cut back, 6 bases at V and 1 base at J, with 12 bases in the middle.

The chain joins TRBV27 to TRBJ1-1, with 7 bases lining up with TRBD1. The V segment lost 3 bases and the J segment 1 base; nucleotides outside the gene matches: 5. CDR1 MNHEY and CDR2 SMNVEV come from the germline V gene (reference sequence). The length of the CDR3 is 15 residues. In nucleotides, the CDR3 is TGTGCCAGCAGTTTGGGACAGAGGAGGAACACTGAAGCTTTCTTT. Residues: CASSLGQRRNTEAFF.

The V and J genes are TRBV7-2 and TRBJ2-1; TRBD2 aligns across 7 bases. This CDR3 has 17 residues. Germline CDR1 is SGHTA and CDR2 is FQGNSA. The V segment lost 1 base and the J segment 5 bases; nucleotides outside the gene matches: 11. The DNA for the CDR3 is TGTGCCAGCAGCTTAGTTGGACTAGTGCGTTTTGACAATGAGCAGTTCTTC. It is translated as CASSLVGLVRFDNEQFF.

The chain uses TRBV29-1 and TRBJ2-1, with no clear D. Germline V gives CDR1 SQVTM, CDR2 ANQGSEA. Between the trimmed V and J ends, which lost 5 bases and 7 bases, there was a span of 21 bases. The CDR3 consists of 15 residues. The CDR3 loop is CSVRTGPPYANEQFF. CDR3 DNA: TGCAGCGTTCGTACTGGACCCCCATACGCAAATGAGCAGTTCTTC.

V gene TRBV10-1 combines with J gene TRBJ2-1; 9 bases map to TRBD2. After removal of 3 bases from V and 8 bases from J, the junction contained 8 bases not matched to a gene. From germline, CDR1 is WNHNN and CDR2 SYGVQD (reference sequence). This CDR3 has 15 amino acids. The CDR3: CASSDSGLARDEQFF. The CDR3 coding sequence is TGCGCCAGCAGTGATTCGGGACTAGCTAGGGATGAGCAGTTCTTC.

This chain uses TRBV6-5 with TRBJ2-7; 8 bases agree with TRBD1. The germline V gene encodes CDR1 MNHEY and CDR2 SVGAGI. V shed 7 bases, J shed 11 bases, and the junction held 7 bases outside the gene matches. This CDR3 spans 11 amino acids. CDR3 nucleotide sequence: TGTGCCAGCAATGACAGGGGTTCGGAGTACTTC. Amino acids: CASNDRGSEYF.

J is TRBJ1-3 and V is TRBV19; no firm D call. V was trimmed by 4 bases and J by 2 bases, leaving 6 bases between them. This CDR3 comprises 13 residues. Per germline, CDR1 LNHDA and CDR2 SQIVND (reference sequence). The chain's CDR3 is CASSRSPGNTIYF. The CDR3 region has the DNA TGTGCCAGTAGTAGGTCACCTGGAAACACCATATATTTT.